This TCR beta chain is drawn from a study of tumor-infiltrating lymphocytes in primary liver carcinoma. TCR beta cDNA was made from approximately 500 ng total RNA with a constant-region primer. Employing slightly modified ARM-PCR, three nested multiplex PCR rounds were run, and these gave rise to the TCR beta libraries. Each of the first two PCR rounds ran nine to ten cycles with TRBV1-TRBV30 forward and C-beta reverse primers. Each CDR3 protein gets one entry after TCRdb re-called the multiplex PCR reads with MiXCR. The table has 320,000 or so distinct CDR3 sequences, 65% seen once. They got blood RNA out of unsorted whole blood and also pulled out germline DNA. Germline-derived CDR1 and CDR2 are SGHAT and FQNNGV. J lost 5 bases, V lost 4 bases, and 14 bases had no gene match. This CDR3 contains 16 residues.

The sample consisted of peripheral blood. This sequence originates from a man between 35 and 55 years old with primary liver carcinoma and hepatitis B virus infection. The gene calls are TRBV11-2 and TRBJ2-7; 7 bases are shared with TRBD2. The CDR3 region has the DNA TGTGCCAGCAGCTCCCCGACTAGCAGGAGCATCCACGAGCAGTACTTC. Amino acids: CASSSPTSRSIHEQYF.